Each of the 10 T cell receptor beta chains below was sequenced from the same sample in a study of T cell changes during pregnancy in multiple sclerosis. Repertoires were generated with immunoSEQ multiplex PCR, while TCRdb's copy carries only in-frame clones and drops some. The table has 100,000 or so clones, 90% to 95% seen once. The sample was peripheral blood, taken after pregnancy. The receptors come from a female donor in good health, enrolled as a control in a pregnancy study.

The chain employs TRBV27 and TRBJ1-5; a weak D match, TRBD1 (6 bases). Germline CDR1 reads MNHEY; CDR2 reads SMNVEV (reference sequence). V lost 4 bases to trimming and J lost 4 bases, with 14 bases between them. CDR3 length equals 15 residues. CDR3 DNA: TGTGCCAGCAGTTGGAGCGGGACACCTAATCAGCCCCAGCATTTT. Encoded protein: CASSWSGTPNQPQHF.

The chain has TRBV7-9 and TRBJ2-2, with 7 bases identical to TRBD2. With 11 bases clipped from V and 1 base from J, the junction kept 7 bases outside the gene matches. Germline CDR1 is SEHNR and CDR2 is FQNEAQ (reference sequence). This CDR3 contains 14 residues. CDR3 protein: CALSRERNTGELFF. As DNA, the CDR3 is TGTGCCCTTTCGCGGGAGAGGAACACCGGGGAGCTGTTTTTT.

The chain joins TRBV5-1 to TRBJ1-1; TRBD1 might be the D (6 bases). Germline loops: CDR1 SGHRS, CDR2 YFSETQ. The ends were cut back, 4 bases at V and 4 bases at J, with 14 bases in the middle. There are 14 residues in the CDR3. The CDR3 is CASSLEQGSTEAFF. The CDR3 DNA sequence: TGCGCCAGCAGCCTAGAACAGGGATCCACTGAAGCTTTCTTT.

The CDR3 protein is CASSDLTYGTRANEQFF. The CDR3 DNA sequence: TGTGCCAGCAGTGATCTTACCTACGGGACTAGAGCTAATGAGCAGTTCTTC. This chain joins TRBV2 and TRBJ2-1; 8 bases align to TRBD2. The V gene's germline CDR1 is SNHLY and CDR2 FYNNEI. The CDR3 contains 17 residues. The J segment lost 7 bases and the V segment lost 3 bases, leaving 14 bases of the junction unmatched. The full variable domain, its missing parts supplied by reference TRBV2 and TRBJ2-1, is EPEVTQTPSHQVTQMGQEVILRCVPISNHLYFYWYRQILGQKVEFLVSFYNNEISEKSEIFDDQFSVERPDGSNFTLKIRSTKLEDSAMYFCASSDLTYGTRANEQFFGPGTRLTVL.

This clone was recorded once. The CDR3, as DNA: TGTGCTAGTGGTTTGGTCGAGGGGGGGTGGAAGGCAGGGGCCCAGTACTTC. Protein product: CASGLVEGGWKAGAQYF. V and J are TRBV12-5 and TRBJ2-5, with D tentatively TRBD2 (7 bases). Germline CDR1 reads LGHNT; CDR2 reads FRNRAP. V was pared by 0 bases and J by 9 bases, with 23 bases between. The CDR3 consists of 17 residues.

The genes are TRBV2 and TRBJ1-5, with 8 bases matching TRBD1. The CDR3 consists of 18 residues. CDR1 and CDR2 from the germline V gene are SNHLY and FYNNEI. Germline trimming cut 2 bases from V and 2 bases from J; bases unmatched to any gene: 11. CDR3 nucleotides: TGTGCCAGCAGTGAAAGCGCTGGGGCGGGACAGGGCAATCAGCCCCAGCATTTT. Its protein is CASSESAGAGQGNQPQHF.

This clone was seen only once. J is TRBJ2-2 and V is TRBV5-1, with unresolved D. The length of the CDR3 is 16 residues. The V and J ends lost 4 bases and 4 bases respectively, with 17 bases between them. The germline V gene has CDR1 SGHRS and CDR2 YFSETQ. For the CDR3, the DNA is TGCGCCAGCAGCCCGGGTACGTCGGTTGGCACCGGGGAGCTGTTTTTT. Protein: CASSPGTSVGTGELFF.

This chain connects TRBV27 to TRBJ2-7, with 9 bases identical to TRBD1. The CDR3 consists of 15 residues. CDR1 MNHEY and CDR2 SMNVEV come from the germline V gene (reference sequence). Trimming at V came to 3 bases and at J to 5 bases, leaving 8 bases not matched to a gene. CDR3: CASSFPGQGRDEQYF. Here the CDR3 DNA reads TGTGCCAGCAGTTTCCCAGGACAGGGGCGGGACGAGCAGTACTTC.

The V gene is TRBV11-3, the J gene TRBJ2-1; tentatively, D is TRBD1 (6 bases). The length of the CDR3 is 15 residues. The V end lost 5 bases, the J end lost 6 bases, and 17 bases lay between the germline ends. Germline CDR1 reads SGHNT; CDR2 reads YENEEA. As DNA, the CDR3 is TGTGCCAGCAGCCACACCCTTGGGGGCGGCAATGAGCAGTTCTTC. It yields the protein CASSHTLGGGNEQFF.

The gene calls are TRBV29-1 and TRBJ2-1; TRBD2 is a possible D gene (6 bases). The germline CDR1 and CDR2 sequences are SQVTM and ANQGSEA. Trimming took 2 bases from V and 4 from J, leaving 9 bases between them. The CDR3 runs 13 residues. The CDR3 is CSVETSYYNEQFF. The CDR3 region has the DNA TGCAGCGTTGAAACTAGCTATTACAATGAGCAGTTCTTC.